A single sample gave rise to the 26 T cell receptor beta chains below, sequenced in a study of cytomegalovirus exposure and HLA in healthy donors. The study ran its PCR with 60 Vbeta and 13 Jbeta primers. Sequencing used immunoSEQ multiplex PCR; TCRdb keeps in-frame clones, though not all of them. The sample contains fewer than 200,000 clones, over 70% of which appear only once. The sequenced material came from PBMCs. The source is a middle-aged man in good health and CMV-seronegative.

As DNA, the CDR3 is TGCGCCAGCAGCCAAGATCTTCGGACAGGGGTCACAGATACGCAGTATTTT. Its protein is CASSQDLRTGVTDTQYF. The chain joins TRBV4-1 to TRBJ2-3; 9 nucleotides align to TRBD1. The germline V gene has CDR1 MGHRA and CDR2 YSYEKL. Trimming cost V 0 bases and J 2 bases; bases outside gene matches: 6. This CDR3 comprises 17 residues.

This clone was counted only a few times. The CDR3 DNA follows: TGCGCCAGCAGCGCCGACAGTAATGAAAAACTGTTTTTT. Its translation: CASSADSNEKLFF. The V call is TRBV5-1, the J call TRBJ1-4, with D possibly matching TRBD1 (5 bases). The CDR3 has 13 amino acids. Trimming left V 4 bases short and J 4 bases short, with 8 bases between. The germline gives CDR1 SGHRS, CDR2 YFSETQ.

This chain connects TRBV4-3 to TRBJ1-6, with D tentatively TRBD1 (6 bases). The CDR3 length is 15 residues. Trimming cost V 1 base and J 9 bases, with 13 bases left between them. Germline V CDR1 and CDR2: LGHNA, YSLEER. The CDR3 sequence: CASSQGGGESSPLHF. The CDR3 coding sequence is TGCGCCAGCAGCCAAGGGGGGGGCGAGAGTTCACCCCTCCACTTT.

CDR3 residues: CASSTGQGLNIQYF. The CDR3 coding sequence is TGTGCCAGTAGTACCGGACAGGGCCTAAACATTCAGTACTTC. V is TRBV19 and J is TRBJ2-4; TRBD1 matches at 8 bases. The CDR3 has 14 amino acids. V trimming: 4 bases; J trimming: 6 bases; junction bases outside the gene matches: 5. From germline, CDR1 is LNHDA and CDR2 SQIVND (reference sequence).

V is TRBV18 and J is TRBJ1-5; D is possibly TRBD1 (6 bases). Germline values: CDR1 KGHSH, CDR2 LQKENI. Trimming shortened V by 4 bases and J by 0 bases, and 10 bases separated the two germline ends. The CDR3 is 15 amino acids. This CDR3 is CASSLTGNSNQPQHF. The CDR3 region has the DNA TGTGCCAGCTCACTGACAGGTAATAGCAATCAGCCCCAGCATTTT.

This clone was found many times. This CDR3 is CASSHGDGGGQPQHF. The CDR3 nucleotides read TGTGCCAGCAGTCATGGAGACGGAGGCGGTCAGCCCCAGCATTTT. The V gene is TRBV2, the J gene TRBJ1-5; D call uncertain. Trimming pared 5 bases from V and 6 bases from J, leaving 17 bases between. This CDR3 contains 15 residues. CDR1 and CDR2 from the germline V gene are SNHLY and FYNNEI.

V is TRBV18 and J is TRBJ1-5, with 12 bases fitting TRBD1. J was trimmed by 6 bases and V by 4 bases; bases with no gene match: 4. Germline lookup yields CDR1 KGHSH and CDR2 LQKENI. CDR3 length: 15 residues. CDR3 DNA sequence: TGTGCCAGCTCACAAGGGACAGGGGGCAGTCAGCCCCAGCATTTT. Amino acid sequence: CASSQGTGGSQPQHF.

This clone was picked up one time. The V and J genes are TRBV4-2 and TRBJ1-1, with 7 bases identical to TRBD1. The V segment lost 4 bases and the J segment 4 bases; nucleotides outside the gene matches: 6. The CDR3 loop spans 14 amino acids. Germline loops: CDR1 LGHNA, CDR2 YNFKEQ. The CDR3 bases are TGTGCCAGCAGCCCAGAGGCAGGGGGCACTGAAGCTTTCTTT. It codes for CASSPEAGGTEAFF.

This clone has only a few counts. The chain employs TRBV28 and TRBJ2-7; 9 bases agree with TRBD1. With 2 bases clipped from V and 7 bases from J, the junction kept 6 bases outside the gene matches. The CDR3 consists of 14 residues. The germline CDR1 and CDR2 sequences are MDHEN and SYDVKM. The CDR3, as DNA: TGTGCCAGCAGTTTACTGGGACAGGGCCTGGAGCAGTACTTC. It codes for CASSLLGQGLEQYF.

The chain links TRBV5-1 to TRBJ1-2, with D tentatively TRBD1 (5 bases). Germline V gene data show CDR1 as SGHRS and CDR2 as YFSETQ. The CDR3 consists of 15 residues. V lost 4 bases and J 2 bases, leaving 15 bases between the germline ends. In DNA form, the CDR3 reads TGCGCCAGCAGCCCGCTTAATGGGGGGAACTATGGCTACACCTTC. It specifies CASSPLNGGNYGYTF.

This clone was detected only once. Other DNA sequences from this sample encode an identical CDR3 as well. This CDR3 reads CASNRGGQGYGYTF. The CDR3 DNA reads TGTGCCAGCAACAGAGGGGGACAGGGGTATGGCTACACCTTC. J is TRBJ1-2 and V is TRBV7-8; TRBD1 matches at 10 bases. V lost 7 bases, J lost 5 bases, and 7 bases stayed unmatched. The germline V gene has CDR1 SGHVS and CDR2 FQNEAQ. CDR3 size: 14 residues.

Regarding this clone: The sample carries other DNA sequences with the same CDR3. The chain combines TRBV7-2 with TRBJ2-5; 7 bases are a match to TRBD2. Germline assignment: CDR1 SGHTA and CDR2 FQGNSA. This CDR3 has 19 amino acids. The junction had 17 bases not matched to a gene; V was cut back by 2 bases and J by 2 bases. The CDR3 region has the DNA TGTGCCAGCAGCTTAACCGCCTGGGTAGCGGGTATCTCTCAAGAGACCCAGTACTTC. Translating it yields CASSLTAWVAGISQETQYF.

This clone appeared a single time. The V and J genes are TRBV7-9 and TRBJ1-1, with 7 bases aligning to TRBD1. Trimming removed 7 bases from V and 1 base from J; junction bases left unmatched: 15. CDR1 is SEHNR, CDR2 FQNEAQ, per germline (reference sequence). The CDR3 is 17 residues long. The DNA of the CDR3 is TGTGCCAGCACCAGACAGGGAGGAAAACCCAGGAACACTGAAGCTTTCTTT. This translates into CASTRQGGKPRNTEAFF.

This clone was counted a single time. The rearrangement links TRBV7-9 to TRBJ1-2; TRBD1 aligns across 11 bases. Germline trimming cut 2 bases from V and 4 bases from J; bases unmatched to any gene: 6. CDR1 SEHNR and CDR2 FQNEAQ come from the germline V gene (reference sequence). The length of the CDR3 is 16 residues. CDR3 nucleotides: TGTGCCAGCAGCTTACTAGGACAGGGGGCGAGCTATGGCTACACCTTC. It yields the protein CASSLLGQGASYGYTF.

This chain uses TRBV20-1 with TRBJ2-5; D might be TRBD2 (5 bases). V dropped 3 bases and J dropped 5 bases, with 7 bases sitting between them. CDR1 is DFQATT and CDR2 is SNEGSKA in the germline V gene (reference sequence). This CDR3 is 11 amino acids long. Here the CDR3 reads CSASGEETQYF. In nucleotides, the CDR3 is TGCAGTGCTAGCGGGGAGGAGACCCAGTACTTC.

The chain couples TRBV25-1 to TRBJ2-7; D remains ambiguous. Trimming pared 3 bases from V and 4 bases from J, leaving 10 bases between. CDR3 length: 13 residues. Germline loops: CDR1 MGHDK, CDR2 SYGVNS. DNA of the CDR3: TGTGCCAGCAGTGATTTGACCAGGTACGAGCAGTACTTC. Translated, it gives CASSDLTRYEQYF.

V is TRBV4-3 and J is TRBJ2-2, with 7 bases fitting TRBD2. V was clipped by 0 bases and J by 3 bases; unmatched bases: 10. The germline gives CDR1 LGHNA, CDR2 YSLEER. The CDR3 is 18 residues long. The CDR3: CASSQDRISGLYTGELFF. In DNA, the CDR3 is TGCGCCAGCAGCCAAGATCGTATTAGCGGGCTATACACCGGGGAGCTGTTTTTT.

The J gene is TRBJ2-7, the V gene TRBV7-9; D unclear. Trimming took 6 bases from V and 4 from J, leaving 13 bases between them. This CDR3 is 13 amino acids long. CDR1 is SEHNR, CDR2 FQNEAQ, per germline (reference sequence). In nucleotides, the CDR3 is TGTGCCAGCAGACCCCAACCCAGTTACGAGCAGTACTTC. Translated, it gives CASRPQPSYEQYF. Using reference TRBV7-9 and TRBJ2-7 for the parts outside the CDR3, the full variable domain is DTGVSQNPRHKITKRGQNVTFRCDPISEHNRLYWYRQTLGQGPEFLTYFQNEAQLEKSRLLSDRFSAERPKGSFSTLEIQRTEQGDSAMYLCASRPQPSYEQYFGPGTRLTVT.

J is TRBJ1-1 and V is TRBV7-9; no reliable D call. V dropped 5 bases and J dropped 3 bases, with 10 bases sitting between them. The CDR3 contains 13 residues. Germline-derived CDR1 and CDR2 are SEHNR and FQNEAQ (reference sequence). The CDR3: CASSPRVDTEAFF. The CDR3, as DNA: TGTGCCAGCAGCCCCCGCGTGGACACTGAAGCTTTCTTT.

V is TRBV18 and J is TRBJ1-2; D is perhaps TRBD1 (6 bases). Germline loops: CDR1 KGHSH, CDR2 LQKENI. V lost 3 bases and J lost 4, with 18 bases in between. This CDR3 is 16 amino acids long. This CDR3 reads CASSPIPGDEGYGYTF. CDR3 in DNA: TGTGCCAGCTCACCCATACCAGGGGACGAAGGCTATGGCTACACCTTC.

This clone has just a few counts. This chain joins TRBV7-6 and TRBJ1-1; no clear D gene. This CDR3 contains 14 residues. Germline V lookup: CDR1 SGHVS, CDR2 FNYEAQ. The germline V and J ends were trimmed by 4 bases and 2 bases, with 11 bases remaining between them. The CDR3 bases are TGTGCCAGCAGCTCCCACAGAACCAACACTGAAGCTTTCTTT. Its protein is CASSSHRTNTEAFF. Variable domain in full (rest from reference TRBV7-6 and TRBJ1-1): GAGVSQSPRYKVTKRGQDVALRCDPISGHVSLYWYRQALGQGPEFLTYFNYEAQQDKSGLPNDRFSAERPEGSISTLTIQRTEQRDSAMYRCASSSHRTNTEAFFGQGTRLTVV.

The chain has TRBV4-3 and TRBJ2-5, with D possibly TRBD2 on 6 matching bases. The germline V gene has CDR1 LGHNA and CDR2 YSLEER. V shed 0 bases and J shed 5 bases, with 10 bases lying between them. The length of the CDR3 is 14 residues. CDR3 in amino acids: CASSQDSGDETQYF. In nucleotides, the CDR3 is TGCGCCAGCAGCCAAGATTCGGGGGACGAGACCCAGTACTTC.

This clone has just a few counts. The CDR3 is CASSQGREAGELFF. The CDR3, as DNA: TGCGCCAGCAGCCAGGGCAGGGAAGCCGGGGAGCTGTTTTTT. The rearrangement uses TRBV5-1 and TRBJ2-2; TRBD1 might be the D (5 bases). Per germline, CDR1 SGHRS and CDR2 YFSETQ. The CDR3 totals 14 residues. The V end lost 4 bases, the J end lost 6 bases, and 13 bases lay between the germline ends.

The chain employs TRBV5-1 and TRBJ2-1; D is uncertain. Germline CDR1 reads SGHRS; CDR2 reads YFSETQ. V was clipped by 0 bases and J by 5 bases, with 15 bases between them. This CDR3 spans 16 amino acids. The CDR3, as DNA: TGCGCCAGCAGCTTGGCCTCGAATTTGGGCCACAATGAGCAGTTCTTC. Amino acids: CASSLASNLGHNEQFF.

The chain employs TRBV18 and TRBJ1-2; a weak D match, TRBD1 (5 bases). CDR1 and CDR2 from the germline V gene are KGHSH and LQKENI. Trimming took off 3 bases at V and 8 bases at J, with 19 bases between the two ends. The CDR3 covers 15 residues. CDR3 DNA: TGTGCCAGCTCACCTGGGGGACTGCCGGTGTGGGGCTACACCTTC. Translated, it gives CASSPGGLPVWGYTF.

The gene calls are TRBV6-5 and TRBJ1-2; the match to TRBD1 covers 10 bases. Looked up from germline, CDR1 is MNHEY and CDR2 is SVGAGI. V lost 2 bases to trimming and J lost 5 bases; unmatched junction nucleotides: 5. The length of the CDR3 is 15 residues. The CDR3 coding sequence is TGTGCCAGCAGTTACCTTGGACAGGGGGAGTATGGCTACACCTTC. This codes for CASSYLGQGEYGYTF.